This T cell receptor beta chain was found in a study of blood T cells in healthy people across ages. A second PCR of 7 to 11 cycles used a sample-barcoded 5' primer and a J-beta primer mix. TCRdb used MiXCR to reprocess the 5' RACE reads, holding one entry per CDR3 protein. The data show fewer than 2 million distinct CDR3 sequences, roughly 43% seen once. Study results and limitations: Correlation between TCR beta diversity and naive T cell percentage was strong.

The J segment lost 3 bases and the V segment lost 1 base, leaving 5 bases of the junction unmatched. The CDR3 is 15 residues long. Germline values: CDR1 LGHNA, CDR2 YSLEER. This clonotype was observed many times. The antigen is undetermined. What was sequenced was blood. This TCR was sampled from a human donor in good health. The chain carries TRBV4-3 and TRBJ2-7; 8 nucleotides match TRBD1. The CDR3 nucleotides are TGCGCCAGCAGCCAAGTAGCAGGGGGCAGCTACGAGCAGTACTTC. This translates into CASSQVAGGSYEQYF.